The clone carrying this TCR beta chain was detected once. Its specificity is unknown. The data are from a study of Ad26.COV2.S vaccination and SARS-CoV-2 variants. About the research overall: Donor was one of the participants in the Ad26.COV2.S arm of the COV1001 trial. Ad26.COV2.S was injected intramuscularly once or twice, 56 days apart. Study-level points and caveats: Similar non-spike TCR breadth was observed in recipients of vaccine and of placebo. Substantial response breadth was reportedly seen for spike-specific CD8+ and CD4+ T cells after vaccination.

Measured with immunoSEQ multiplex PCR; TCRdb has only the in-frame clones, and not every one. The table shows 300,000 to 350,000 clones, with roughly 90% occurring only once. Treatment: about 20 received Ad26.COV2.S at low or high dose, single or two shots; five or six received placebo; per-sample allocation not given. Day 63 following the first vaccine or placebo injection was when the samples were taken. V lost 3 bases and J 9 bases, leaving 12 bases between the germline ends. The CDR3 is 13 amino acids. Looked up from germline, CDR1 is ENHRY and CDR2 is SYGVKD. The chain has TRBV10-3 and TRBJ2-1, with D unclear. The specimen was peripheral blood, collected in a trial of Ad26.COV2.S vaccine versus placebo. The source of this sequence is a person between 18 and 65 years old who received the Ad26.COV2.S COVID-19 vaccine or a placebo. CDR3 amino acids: CAISDGSLGEQFF. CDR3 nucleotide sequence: TGTGCCATCAGTGATGGGTCGTTGGGTGAGCAGTTCTTC.